Each of the 23 T cell receptor beta chains below was sequenced from the same sample in a study of beta chain features in type 1 diabetes. Every bit of the isolated RNA underwent reverse transcription, so sequencing read expressed TCRB transcripts. This table comes from immunoSEQ multiplex PCR, and its TCRdb copy is limited to in-frame clones, with some not included. Here the sample spans 350,000 to 450,000 clones, less than 15% being singletons. Material: naive CD4+ T cells from blood. The receptors stem from a young woman in good health.

This clone came up a few times. The rearrangement uses TRBV30 and TRBJ1-5, with a weak D call TRBD1 (6 bases). V was cut by 2 bases and J by 1 base, with 15 bases left in between. CDR1 and CDR2 from the germline V gene are GTSNPN and SVGIG (reference sequence). The CDR3 consists of 16 residues. In DNA, the CDR3 is TGTGCCTGGAGTTTCTCGCCGGGGGGCAGCAATCAGCCCCAGCATTTT. Protein product: CAWSFSPGGSNQPQHF.

Concerning this clone itself: A junction boundary mismatches the germline segment, possibly from a read error. The V call is TRBV7-7, the J call TRBJ2-7; the match to TRBD1 covers 8 bases. Germline lookup yields CDR1 SSHAT and CDR2 FNYEAQ (reference sequence). CDR3 length: 14 amino acids. This CDR3 reads CASSFGSGGGEQYF. CDR3 coding DNA: TGTGCTAGCAGCTTTGGTTCAGGGGGCGGCGAGCAGTACTTC.

This rearrangement joins TRBV7-9 to TRBJ2-7; D gene ambiguous. CDR1 SEHNR and CDR2 FQNEAQ come from the germline V gene (reference sequence). CDR3 length: 16 residues. The germline V and J ends were trimmed by 0 bases and 0 bases, with 12 bases remaining between them. CDR3 sequence reads: CASSLARGTSSYEQYF. CDR3 DNA: TGTGCCAGCAGCTTAGCACGCGGCACGAGCTCCTACGAGCAGTACTTC.

The chain has TRBV28 and TRBJ1-5, with 12 nucleotides matching TRBD1. This CDR3 contains 15 residues. V lost 8 bases, J lost 7 bases, and 9 bases stayed unmatched. Germline-derived CDR1 and CDR2 are MDHEN and SYDVKM. CDR3 in DNA: TGTGCCAGCTCCACGGGGGACAGGGGGCGACAGCCCCAGCATTTT. It codes for CASSTGDRGRQPQHF.

This clone turned up a few times. The chain has TRBV30 and TRBJ2-3, with a weak D call TRBD1 (6 bases). Germline assignment: CDR1 GTSNPN and CDR2 SVGIG (reference sequence). The CDR3 sequence is 14 residues long. V was clipped by 2 bases and J by 6 bases, with 15 bases between them. CDR3 loop: CAWSSQGRPDTQYF. The CDR3 DNA reads as TGTGCCTGGAGTTCTCAGGGGAGACCGGATACGCAGTATTTT.

The chain carries TRBV27 and TRBJ1-2; 8 nucleotides match TRBD1. The germline CDR1 and CDR2 sequences are MNHEY and SMNVEV (reference sequence). V shed 6 bases and J 6 bases; nucleotides not matched to a gene: 6. The CDR3 covers 13 residues. The CDR3 DNA follows: TGTGCCAGCAGATTGGACAGGGACGATGGCTACACCTTC. Encoded protein: CASRLDRDDGYTF.

The chain is built from TRBV29-1 and TRBJ2-5, with a possible D match to TRBD1 (5 bases). The V end was cut by 2 bases, the J end by 2 bases, with 9 bases between. The CDR3 is made up of 13 amino acids. Germline lookup yields CDR1 SQVTM and CDR2 ANQGSEA. CDR3 in amino acids: CSVERQLQETQYF. The CDR3 DNA sequence: TGCAGCGTTGAACGACAGCTACAAGAGACCCAGTACTTC. Full variable domain (remainder filled in from reference TRBV29-1 and TRBJ2-5): SAVISQKPSRDICQRGTSLTIQCQVDSQVTMMFWYRQQPGQSLTLIATANQGSEATYESGFVIDKFPISRPNLTFSTLTVSNMSPEDSSIYLCSVERQLQETQYFGPGTRLLVL.

J is TRBJ1-1 and V is TRBV9, with D possibly TRBD1 on 6 matching bases. V was shortened by 3 bases and J by 3 bases, with 12 bases between the two germline ends. This CDR3 region has 14 residues. In germline, CDR1 is SGDLS, CDR2 YYNGEE. In DNA form, the CDR3 reads TGTGCCAGCAGCGGGAGGGGGGGAGACACTGAAGCTTTCTTT. Translating gives CASSGRGGDTEAFF.

This clone was observed a few times. V gene TRBV6-1 combines with J gene TRBJ1-2; 8 bases match TRBD1. Germline V CDR1 and CDR2: MNHNS, SASEGT. The CDR3 runs to 14 residues. V lost 1 base and J lost 6; bases outside the gene matches: 4. DNA for the CDR3: TGTGCCAGCAGTGAAGACGTCAGGGGGCATGGCTACACCTTC. Translation: CASSEDVRGHGYTF.

J is TRBJ1-4 and V is TRBV28; 8 bases agree with TRBD1. Germline CDR1 and CDR2: MDHEN and SYDVKM. The V and J ends lost 4 bases and 8 bases, in that order; junction bases with no gene match: 9. This CDR3 contains 15 residues. The CDR3 here is CASSSATRTGEKLFF. DNA for the CDR3: TGTGCCAGCAGTTCGGCAACTAGGACAGGGGAAAAACTGTTTTTT. Supplemented by reference TRBV28 and TRBJ1-4, the full variable domain reads DVKVTQSSRYLVKRTGEKVFLECVQDMDHENMFWYRQDPGLGLRLIYFSYDVKMKEKGDIPEGYSVSREKKERFSLILESASTNQTSMYLCASSSATRTGEKLFFGSGTQLSVL.

This clone was seen more than once but under ten times. J is TRBJ2-3 and V is TRBV7-9; D is uncertain. With 1 base removed from V and 2 bases from J, the gap between germline ends came to 16 bases. From germline, CDR1 is SEHNR and CDR2 FQNEAQ (reference sequence). CDR3 length equals 17 residues. CDR3 residues: CASSLGLLSMITDTQYF. CDR3 in DNA: TGTGCCAGCAGCTTAGGTTTACTCTCTATGATCACAGATACGCAGTATTTT.

A few counts support this clone. The chain recombines TRBV29-1 with TRBJ1-1; no reliable D call. This CDR3 comprises 13 residues. The germline CDR1 and CDR2 sequences are SQVTM and ANQGSEA. V was clipped by 4 bases and J by 1 base, with 10 bases between them. Here the CDR3 DNA reads TGCAGCGTTGGAGAGGCAGGGAACACTGAAGCTTTCTTT. Encoded protein: CSVGEAGNTEAFF.

This clone was observed a few times. The V and J genes are TRBV9 and TRBJ1-2, with D possibly being TRBD1 (5 bases). The germline gives CDR1 SGDLS, CDR2 YYNGEE. Between the trimmed V and J ends, which lost 4 bases and 8 bases, there was a span of 18 bases. This CDR3 region has 14 residues. The CDR3 reads CASSPHIGAEGYTF. For the CDR3, the DNA is TGTGCCAGCAGCCCCCACATAGGGGCGGAGGGCTACACCTTC. The full variable domain, completed using reference TRBV9 and TRBJ1-2, is DSGVTQTPKHLITATGQRVTLRCSPRSGDLSVYWYQQSLDQGLQFLIQYYNGEERAKGNILERFSAQQFPDLHSELNLSSLELGDSALYFCASSPHIGAEGYTFGSGTRLTVV.

The rearrangement uses TRBV25-1 and TRBJ2-7; D not resolved. Per the germline V gene, CDR1 is MGHDK and CDR2 is SYGVNS. The CDR3 runs 11 residues. V was shortened by 3 bases and J by 9 bases, with 9 bases between the two germline ends. The CDR3 reads CASSEGLGQYF. CDR3 in DNA: TGTGCCAGCAGTGAGGGTCTAGGGCAGTACTTC.

This clone has only a few counts. This chain uses TRBV18 with TRBJ1-1; D is unresolved. The germline V gene has CDR1 KGHSH and CDR2 LQKENI. Trimming cost V 6 bases and J 0 bases, with 5 bases left between them. CDR3 length: 12 amino acids. The CDR3 region has the DNA TGTGCCAGCTCTCTATTGAACACTGAAGCTTTCTTT. It codes for CASSLLNTEAFF.

The rearrangement uses TRBV9 and TRBJ1-3; possible D gene TRBD1, 6 bases. The germline CDR1 and CDR2 sequences are SGDLS and YYNGEE. The CDR3 totals 16 residues. V lost 3 bases and J 0 bases, leaving 13 bases between the germline ends. The CDR3 here is CASSETGHISGNTIYF. CDR3 in DNA: TGTGCCAGCAGCGAGACAGGTCACATCTCTGGAAACACCATATATTTT. Using reference TRBV9 and TRBJ1-3 for the parts outside the CDR3, the full variable domain is DSGVTQTPKHLITATGQRVTLRCSPRSGDLSVYWYQQSLDQGLQFLIQYYNGEERAKGNILERFSAQQFPDLHSELNLSSLELGDSALYFCASSETGHISGNTIYFGEGSWLTVV.

The table lists this clone with a few counts. The rearrangement joins TRBV9 to TRBJ2-7; 7 bases line up with TRBD1. This CDR3 has 14 amino acids. J lost 1 base, V lost 4 bases, and 5 bases had no gene match. The germline V gene has CDR1 SGDLS and CDR2 YYNGEE. The CDR3 DNA reads TGTGCCAGCAGCCCTCGACAGGGATCCTACGAGCAGTACTTC. This codes for CASSPRQGSYEQYF.

This clone was counted only a few times. The chain employs TRBV28 and TRBJ2-1; TRBD2 agrees at 8 bases. This CDR3 comprises 16 residues. V trimming: 6 bases; J trimming: 4 bases; junction bases outside the gene matches: 11. The germline gives CDR1 MDHEN, CDR2 SYDVKM. The CDR3 spells CASRSLGLGGYNEQFF. CDR3 sequence (DNA): TGTGCCAGCAGATCATTGGGACTAGGGGGTTACAATGAGCAGTTCTTC.

The chain links TRBV28 to TRBJ2-1, with D perhaps matching TRBD2 (6 bases). Trimming took off 5 bases at V and 4 bases at J, with 15 bases between the two ends. This CDR3 is 15 amino acids long. Germline CDR1 is MDHEN and CDR2 is SYDVKM. CDR3 in amino acids: CASSPQGLGYNEQFF. The CDR3 DNA reads TGTGCCAGCAGTCCCCAGGGACTTGGATACAATGAGCAGTTCTTC.

A few counts support this clone. The chain employs TRBV19 and TRBJ2-5; D perhaps matches TRBD1 (5 bases). Germline values: CDR1 LNHDA, CDR2 SQIVND (reference sequence). V dropped 5 bases and J dropped 5 bases, with 12 bases sitting between them. The CDR3 is 13 residues long. The CDR3 DNA reads as TGTGCCAGTAGTCCCCAACAGGCGGAGACCCAGTACTTC. Encoded protein: CASSPQQAETQYF.

This chain uses TRBV7-2 with TRBJ2-3; tentative D call: TRBD2 (6 bases). Germline V CDR1 and CDR2: SGHTA, FQGNSA. Trimming took 3 bases from V and 8 from J, leaving 9 bases between them. This CDR3 is 12 amino acids long. This chain's CDR3 is CASSFVRGTQYF. DNA for the CDR3: TGTGCCAGCAGCTTCGTGCGGGGTACGCAGTATTTT.

The V gene is TRBV28, the J gene TRBJ2-1; the D gene is possibly TRBD1 (5 bases). CDR3 length: 15 amino acids. Germline loops: CDR1 MDHEN, CDR2 SYDVKM. The germline V and J ends were trimmed by 5 bases and 6 bases, with 17 bases remaining between them. In DNA form, the CDR3 reads TGTGCCAGCAGTGCAGGGTTTTGGGGCCGCAATGAGCAGTTCTTC. It yields the protein CASSAGFWGRNEQFF.

The genes are TRBV4-3 and TRBJ1-2, with D tentatively TRBD1 (6 bases). The germline V and J ends were trimmed by 1 base and 5 bases, with 8 bases remaining between them. This CDR3 contains 13 residues. CDR1 and CDR2 (germline): LGHNA, YSLEER. CDR3 DNA sequence: TGCGCCAGCAGCCAAGGGACAGAGTATGGCTACACCTTC. Amino acids: CASSQGTEYGYTF.